This T cell receptor (beta chain) was profiled in a study of blood T cell repertoires in COVID-19. TCRdb's copy holds only in-frame clones and misses some; the assay was immunoSEQ multiplex PCR. In the table there are 200,000 to 300,000 clones, about 80% of which are singletons. The CDR3 runs to 16 residues. The V and J ends lost 0 bases and 1 base, in that order; junction bases with no gene match: 2. Looked up from germline, CDR1 is SGHRS and CDR2 is YFSETQ. The chain carries TRBV5-1 and TRBJ1-5; the match to TRBD1 covers 9 bases. The sample was peripheral blood. This sequence was found in a man aged 25-45 years who had recovered from COVID-19. This chain's CDR3 is CASSLGGTGSNQPQHF. As DNA, the CDR3 is TGCGCCAGCAGCTTGGGGGGGACAGGGAGCAATCAGCCCCAGCATTTT.